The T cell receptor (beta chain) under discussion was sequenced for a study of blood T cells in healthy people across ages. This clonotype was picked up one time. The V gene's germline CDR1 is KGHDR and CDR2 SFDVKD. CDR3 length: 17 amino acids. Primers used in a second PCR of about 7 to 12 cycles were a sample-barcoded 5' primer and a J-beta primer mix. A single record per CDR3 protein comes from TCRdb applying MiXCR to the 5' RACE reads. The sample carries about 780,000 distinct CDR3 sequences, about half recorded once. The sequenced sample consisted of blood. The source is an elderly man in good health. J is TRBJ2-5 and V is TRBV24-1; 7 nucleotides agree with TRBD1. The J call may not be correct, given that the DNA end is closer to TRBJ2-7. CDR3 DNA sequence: TGTGCCACCAGTGATGCCCCAGGGGACAGTCTGGGACCCGAGCAGTACTTC. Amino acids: CATSDAPGDSLGPEQYF.